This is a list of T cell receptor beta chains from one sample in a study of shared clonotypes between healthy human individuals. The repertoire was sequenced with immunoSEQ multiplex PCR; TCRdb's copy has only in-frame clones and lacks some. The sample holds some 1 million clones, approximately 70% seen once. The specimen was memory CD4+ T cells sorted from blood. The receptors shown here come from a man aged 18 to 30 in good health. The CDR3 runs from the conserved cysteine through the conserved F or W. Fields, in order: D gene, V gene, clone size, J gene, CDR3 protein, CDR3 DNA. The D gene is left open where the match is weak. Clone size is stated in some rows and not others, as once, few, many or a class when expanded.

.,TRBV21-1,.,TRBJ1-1,CASSEQPLNTEAFF,TGTGCCAGCAGCGAACAGCCTCTGAACACTGAAGCTTTCTTT
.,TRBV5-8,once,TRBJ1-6,CASSPDGGLYNSPLHF,TGTGCCAGCAGCCCCGACGGGGGACTCTATAATTCACCCCTCCACTTT
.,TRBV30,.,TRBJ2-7,CAWSLVAQGGAEQYF,TGTGCCTGGAGCCTAGTGGCTCAAGGAGGCGCCGAGCAGTACTTC
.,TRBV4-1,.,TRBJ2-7,CASSQDPYSIMPYEQYF,TGCGCCAGCAGCCAAGATCCTTACTCGATAATGCCCTACGAGCAGTACTTC
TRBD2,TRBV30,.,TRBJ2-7,CAWGRGSYEQYF,TGTGCCTGGGGGAGGGGATCCTACGAGCAGTACTTC
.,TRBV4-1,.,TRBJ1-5,CASSPLGGGNQPQHF,TGCGCCAGCAGCCCCTTGGGGGGCGGCAATCAGCCCCAGCATTTT
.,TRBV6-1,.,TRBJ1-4,CASSGLSGEQNEKLFF,TGTGCCAGCAGTGGCCTTTCCGGGGAACAGAATGAAAAACTGTTTTTT
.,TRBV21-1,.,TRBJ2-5,CASSKLGWAVEETQYF,TGTGCCAGCAGCAAGTTGGGGTGGGCAGTAGAAGAGACCCAGTACTTC
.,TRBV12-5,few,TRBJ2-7,CASGPRGGSYEQYF,TGTGCTAGTGGTCCCCGTGGGGGGTCCTACGAGCAGTACTTC
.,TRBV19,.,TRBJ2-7,CASSIRDTTYEQYF,TGTGCCAGTAGTATCCGGGACACGACCTACGAGCAGTACTTC
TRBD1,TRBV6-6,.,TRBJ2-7,CASTTGGSYEQYF,TGTGCCAGCACTACAGGGGGGTCCTACGAGCAGTACTTC
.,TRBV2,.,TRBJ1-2,CASSGQGSMVYGYTF,TGTGCCAGCAGTGGGCAGGGAAGTATGGTCTATGGCTACACCTTC
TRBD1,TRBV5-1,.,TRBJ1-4,CASSPAGGATNEKLFF,TGCGCCAGCAGCCCTGCAGGGGGCGCGACTAATGAAAAACTGTTTTTT
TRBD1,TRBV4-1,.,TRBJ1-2,CASSQDQRGPYYGYTF,TGCGCCAGCAGCCAAGACCAGAGGGGGCCCTACTATGGCTACACCTTC
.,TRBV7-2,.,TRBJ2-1,CASSPPSHNEQFF,TGTGCCAGCAGCCCCCCGTCCCACAATGAGCAGTTCTTC
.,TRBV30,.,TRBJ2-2,CAWSVLRGTGELFF,TGTGCCTGGAGTGTCCTTCGGGGTACCGGGGAGCTGTTTTTT
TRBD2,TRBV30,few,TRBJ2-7,CAWSPGGGRPYEQYF,TGTGCCTGGAGCCCCGGGGGGGGGAGGCCCTACGAGCAGTACTTC
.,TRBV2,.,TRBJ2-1,CASSETRNEQFF,TGTGCCAGCAGTGAAACGAGGAATGAGCAGTTCTTC
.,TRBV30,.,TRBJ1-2,CAWARVVNYGYTF,TGTGCCTGGGCCAGGGTCGTGAACTATGGCTACACCTTC
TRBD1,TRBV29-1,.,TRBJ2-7,CSVVGGQGAEQYF,TGCAGCGTTGTAGGGGGACAGGGGGCCGAGCAGTACTTC
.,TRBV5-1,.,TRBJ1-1,CASSLEARSGTEAFF,TGCGCCAGCAGCTTGGAGGCACGGTCTGGCACTGAAGCTTTCTTT
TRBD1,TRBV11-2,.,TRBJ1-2,CASSWGGTDYGYTF,TGTGCCAGCAGCTGGGGCGGGACAGACTATGGCTACACCTTC
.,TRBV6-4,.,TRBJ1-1,CASTDGDRNTEAFF,TGTGCCAGCACCGACGGAGACAGAAACACTGAAGCTTTCTTT
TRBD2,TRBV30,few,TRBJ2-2,CAWSTSRTSGGALTGELFF,TGTGCCTGGAGTACCTCCCGGACTAGCGGGGGGGCTCTCACCGGGGAGCTGTTTTTT
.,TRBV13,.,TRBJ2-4,CASSLGGAKNIQYF,TGTGCCAGCAGCTTAGGGGGTGCCAAAAACATTCAGTACTTC
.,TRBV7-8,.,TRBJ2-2,CASSRVDTGELFF,TGTGCCAGCAGCCGGGTCGACACCGGGGAGCTGTTTTTT
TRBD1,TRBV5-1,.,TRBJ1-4,CASSFTGEANEKLFF,TGCGCCAGCAGTTTTACAGGGGAGGCTAATGAAAAACTGTTTTTT
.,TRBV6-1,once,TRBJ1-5,CASSEAGTGGIQPQHF,TGTGCCAGCAGTGAAGCGGGAACGGGGGGCATTCAGCCCCAGCATTTT
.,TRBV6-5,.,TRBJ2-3,CAVRGTGSDTQYF,TGTGCCGTCCGGGGGACGGGCTCAGATACGCAGTATTTT
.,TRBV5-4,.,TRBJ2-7,CASSLNGGINYEQYF,TGTGCCAGCAGCTTGAACGGGGGAATAAACTACGAGCAGTACTTC
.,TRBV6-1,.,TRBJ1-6,CASSELGSSYNSPLHF,TGTGCCAGCAGTGAACTGGGGAGCTCCTATAATTCACCCCTCCACTTT
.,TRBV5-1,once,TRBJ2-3,CASSFPTGSTDTQYF,TGCGCCAGCAGCTTCCCTACAGGGAGCACAGATACGCAGTATTTT
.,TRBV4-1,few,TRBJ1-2,CASSPSLQGPGYTF,TGCGCCAGCAGTCCCTCGCTTCAAGGGCCAGGCTACACCTTC
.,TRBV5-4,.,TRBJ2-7,CASSLGQGPYEQYF,TGTGCCAGCAGCTTGGGTCAGGGTCCCTACGAGCAGTACTTC
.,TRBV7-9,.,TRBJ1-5,CASSPWGAGDRPQHF,TGTGCCAGCAGCCCGTGGGGCGCGGGAGATCGGCCCCAGCATTTT